This T cell receptor (beta chain) derives from a study of shared clonotypes between healthy human individuals. Measured with immunoSEQ multiplex PCR; TCRdb has only the in-frame clones, and not every one. The sample lists more than 1 million clones; about four fifths were seen once. The V gene end was trimmed by 7 bases and the J gene end by 6 bases; junction bases not matched to a gene: 8. Germline CDR1 is SNHLY and CDR2 is FYNNEI. The CDR3 is made up of 14 amino acids. This sequence was found in a man younger than 30 in good health. Some clones in this sample may be carry-over from other donors' samples. The gene calls are TRBV2 and TRBJ2-7, with TRBD1 matching over 11 bases. Sequenced sample: memory CD4+ T cells from PBMCs. As to subset: CD45RA-negative fraction. CDR3 region: CASIEDRGRFEQYF. The DNA of the CDR3 is TGTGCCAGCATCGAGGACAGGGGGCGCTTCGAGCAGTACTTC.